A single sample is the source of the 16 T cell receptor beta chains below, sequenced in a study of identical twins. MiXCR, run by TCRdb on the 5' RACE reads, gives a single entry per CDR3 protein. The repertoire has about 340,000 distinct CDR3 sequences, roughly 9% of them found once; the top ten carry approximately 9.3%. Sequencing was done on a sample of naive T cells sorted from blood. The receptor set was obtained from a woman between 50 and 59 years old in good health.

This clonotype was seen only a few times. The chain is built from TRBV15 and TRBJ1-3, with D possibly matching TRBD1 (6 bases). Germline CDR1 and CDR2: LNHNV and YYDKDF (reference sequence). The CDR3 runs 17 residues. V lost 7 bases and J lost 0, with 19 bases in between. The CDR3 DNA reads TGTGCCACCACCCCCACGACCCACAGGGTCTCTGGAAACACCATATATTTT. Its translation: CATTPTTHRVSGNTIYF.

The chain's CDR3 is CASQVGAVNYEQYF. The CDR3, as DNA: TGTGCCAGCCAGGTGGGAGCGGTTAACTACGAGCAGTACTTC. The rearrangement links TRBV7-9 to TRBJ2-7, with D perhaps TRBD2 (5 bases). V lost 8 bases and J 3 bases, leaving 17 bases between the germline ends. The CDR3 has 14 amino acids. The germline V gene encodes CDR1 SEHNR and CDR2 FQNEAQ (reference sequence).

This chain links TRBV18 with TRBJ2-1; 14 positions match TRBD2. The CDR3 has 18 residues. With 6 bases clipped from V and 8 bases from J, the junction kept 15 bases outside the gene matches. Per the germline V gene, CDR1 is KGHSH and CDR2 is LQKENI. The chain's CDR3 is CASSKLTGTSGSNDEQFF. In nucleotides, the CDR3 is TGTGCCAGCTCTAAATTAACCGGGACTAGCGGGAGTAATGATGAGCAGTTCTTC.

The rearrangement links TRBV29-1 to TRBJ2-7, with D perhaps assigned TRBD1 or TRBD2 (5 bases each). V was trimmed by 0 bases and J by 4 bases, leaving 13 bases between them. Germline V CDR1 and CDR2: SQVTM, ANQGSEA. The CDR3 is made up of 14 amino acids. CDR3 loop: CSVEDRGEGYEQYF. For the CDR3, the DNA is TGCAGCGTTGAAGATCGAGGGGAAGGGTACGAGCAGTACTTC.

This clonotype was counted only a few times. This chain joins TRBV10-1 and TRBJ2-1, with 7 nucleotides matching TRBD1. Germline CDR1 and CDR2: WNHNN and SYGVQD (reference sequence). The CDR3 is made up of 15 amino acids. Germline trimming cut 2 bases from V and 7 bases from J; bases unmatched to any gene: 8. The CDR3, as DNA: TGCGCCAGCAGTGAGCGATCGGGACAGATTAATGAGCAGTTCTTC. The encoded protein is CASSERSGQINEQFF.

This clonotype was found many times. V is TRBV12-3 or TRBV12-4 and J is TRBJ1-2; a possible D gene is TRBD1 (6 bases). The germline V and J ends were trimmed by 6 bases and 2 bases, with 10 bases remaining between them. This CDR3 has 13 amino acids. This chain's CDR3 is CASSMGANYGYTF. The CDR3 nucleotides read TGTGCCAGCAGCATGGGGGCGAACTATGGCTACACCTTC.

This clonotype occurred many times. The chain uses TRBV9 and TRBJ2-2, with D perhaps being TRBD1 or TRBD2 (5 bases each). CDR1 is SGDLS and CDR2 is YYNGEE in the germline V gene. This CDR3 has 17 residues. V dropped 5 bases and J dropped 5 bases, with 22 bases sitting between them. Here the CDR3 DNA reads TGTGCCAGCAGTCCCGGATGGGACGGGACCCGGACCGGGGAGCTGTTTTTT. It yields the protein CASSPGWDGTRTGELFF.

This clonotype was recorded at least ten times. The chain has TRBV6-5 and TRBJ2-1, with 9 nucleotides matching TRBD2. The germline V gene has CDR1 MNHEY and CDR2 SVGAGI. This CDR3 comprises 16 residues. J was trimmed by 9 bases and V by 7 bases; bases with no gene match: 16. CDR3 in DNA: TGTGCCAGCACTCTGAAGGGCGGGAGGGCCGGTGGTGAGCAGTTCTTC. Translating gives CASTLKGGRAGGEQFF.

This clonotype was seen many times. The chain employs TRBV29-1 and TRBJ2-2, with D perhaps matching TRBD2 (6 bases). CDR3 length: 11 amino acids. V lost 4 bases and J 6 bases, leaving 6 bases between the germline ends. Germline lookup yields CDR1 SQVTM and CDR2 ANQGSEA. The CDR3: CSVGGAGELFF. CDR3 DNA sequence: TGCAGCGTTGGCGGGGCCGGGGAGCTGTTTTTT.

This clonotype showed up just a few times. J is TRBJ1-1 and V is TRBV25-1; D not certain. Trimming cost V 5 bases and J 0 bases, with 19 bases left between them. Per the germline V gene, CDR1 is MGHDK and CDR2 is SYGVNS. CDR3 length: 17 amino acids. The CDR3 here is CASSWEGGIPMNTEAFF. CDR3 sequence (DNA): TGTGCCAGCAGTTGGGAAGGTGGGATCCCGATGAACACTGAAGCTTTCTTT. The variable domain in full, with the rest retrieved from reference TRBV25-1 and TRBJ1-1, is EADIYQTPRYLVIGTGKKITLECSQTMGHDKMYWYQQDPGMELHLIHYSYGVNSTEKGDLSSESTVSRIRTEHFPLTLESARPSHTSQYLCASSWEGGIPMNTEAFFGQGTRLTVV.

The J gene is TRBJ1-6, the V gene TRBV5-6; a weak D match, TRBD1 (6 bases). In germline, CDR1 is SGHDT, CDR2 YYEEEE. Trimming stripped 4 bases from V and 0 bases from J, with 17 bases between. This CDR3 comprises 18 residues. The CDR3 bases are TGTGCCAGCAGCCGACGGGACATTAGGAGCTCCTATAATTCACCCCTCCACTTT. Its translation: CASSRRDIRSSYNSPLHF.

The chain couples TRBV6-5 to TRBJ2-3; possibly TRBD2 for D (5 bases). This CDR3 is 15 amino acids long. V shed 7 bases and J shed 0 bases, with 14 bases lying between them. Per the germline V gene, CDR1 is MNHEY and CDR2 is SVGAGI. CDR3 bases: TGTGCCAGCATCTCCAGAGGGCAAAGCACAGATACGCAGTATTTT. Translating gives CASISRGQSTDTQYF.

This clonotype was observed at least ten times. In DNA form, the CDR3 reads TGTGCCAGCAGCCGAAAGACTAGCGGGTACTGGGGGCAGTTCTTC. This sequence encodes CASSRKTSGYWGQFF. V gene TRBV3-1 combines with J gene TRBJ2-1, with TRBD2 matching 10 bases. The CDR3 spans 15 residues. Germline CDR1 is LGHDT and CDR2 is YNNKEL (reference sequence). Germline trimming cut 4 bases from V and 12 bases from J; bases unmatched to any gene: 12.

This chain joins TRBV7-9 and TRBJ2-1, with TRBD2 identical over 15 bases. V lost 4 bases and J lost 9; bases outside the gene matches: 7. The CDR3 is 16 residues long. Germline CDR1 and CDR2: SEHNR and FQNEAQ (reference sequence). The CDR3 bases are TGTGCCAGCAGCTCGCCGGGACTAGCGGGAGGAATTGAGCAGTTCTTC. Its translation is CASSSPGLAGGIEQFF. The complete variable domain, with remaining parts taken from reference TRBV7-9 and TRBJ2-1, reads DTGVSQNPRHKITKRGQNVTFRCDPISEHNRLYWYRQTLGQGPEFLTYFQNEAQLEKSRLLSDRFSAERPKGSFSTLEIQRTEQGDSAMYLCASSSPGLAGGIEQFFGPGTRLTVL.

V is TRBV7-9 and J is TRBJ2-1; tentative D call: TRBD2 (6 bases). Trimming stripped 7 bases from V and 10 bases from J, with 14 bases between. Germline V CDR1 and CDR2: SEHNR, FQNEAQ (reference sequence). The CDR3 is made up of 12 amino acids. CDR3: CASTSGVVEQFF. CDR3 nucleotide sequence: TGTGCCAGCACCTCGGGGGTAGTGGAGCAGTTCTTC.

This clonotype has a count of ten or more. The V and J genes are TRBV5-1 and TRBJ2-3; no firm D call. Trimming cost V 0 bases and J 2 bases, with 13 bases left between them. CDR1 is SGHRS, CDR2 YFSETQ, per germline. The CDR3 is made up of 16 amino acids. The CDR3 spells CASSLVGTSPTDTQYF. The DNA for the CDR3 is TGCGCCAGCAGCTTGGTGGGCACGTCCCCCACAGATACGCAGTATTTT.